This TCR beta chain was captured by sequencing in a study of blood T cell repertoires in COVID-19. Turning to the study itself: Sites in the United States, Italy and Spain provided acute and convalescent COVID-19 samples. Sources were T cells, B-cell-depleted T cells, or PBMCs; the material itself was cDNA or gDNA.

The CDR3 is 16 amino acids. Authors' analysis steps: Estimation of nucleated cell counts relied on the amplification of reference gene primers. Generated by immunoSEQ multiplex PCR, the TCRdb table keeps only in-frame clones and is missing some. From that table come the V and J calls and clone size; the DNA was used to work out D and trimming. Among just over 80,000 clones listed, about four fifths were seen once. The receptor was derived from an elderly man with acute or convalescent COVID-19. The chain is built from TRBV21-1 and TRBJ2-5; the table names TRBD2, a call not compared with the DNA. TRBV21-1 is listed as a pseudogene. The sequencing sample was made of peripheral blood. CDR3 residues: CASSKVGEREGETQYF. The CDR3 region has the DNA TGTGCCAGCAGCAAAGTGGGGGAACGGGAGGGAGAGACCCAGTACTTC.